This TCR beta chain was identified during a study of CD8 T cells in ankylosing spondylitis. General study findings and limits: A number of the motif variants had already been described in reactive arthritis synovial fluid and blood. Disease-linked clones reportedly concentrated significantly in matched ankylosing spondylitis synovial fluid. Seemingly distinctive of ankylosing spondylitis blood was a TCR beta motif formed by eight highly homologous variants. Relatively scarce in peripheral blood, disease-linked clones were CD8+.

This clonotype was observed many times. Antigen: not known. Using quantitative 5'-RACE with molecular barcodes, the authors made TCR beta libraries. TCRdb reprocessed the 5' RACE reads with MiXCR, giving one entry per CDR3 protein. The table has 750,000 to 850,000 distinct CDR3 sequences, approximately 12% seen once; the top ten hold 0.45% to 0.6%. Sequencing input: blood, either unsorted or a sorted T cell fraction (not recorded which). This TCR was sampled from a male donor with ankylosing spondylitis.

The CDR3 loop reads CASSSYEGGGYGYTF. CDR3 DNA: TGTGCCAGCAGTTCGTACGAAGGGGGCGGGTATGGCTACACCTTC. The chain joins TRBV12-3 or TRBV12-4 to TRBJ1-2, with 7 bases matching TRBD1. The CDR3 runs to 15 residues. V lost 4 bases, J lost 5 bases, and 10 bases stayed unmatched.